This is a list of T cell receptor beta chains from one sample in a study of T cells in Graves' hyperthyroidism and ophthalmopathy. A single record per CDR3 protein comes from TCRdb applying MiXCR to the multiplex PCR reads. This table holds roughly 580,000 distinct CDR3 sequences, 40% to 55% found once. Sequenced sample: peripheral blood or thyroid tissue (not recorded which). These TCRs come from a woman aged 18-29 years with Graves' hyperthyroidism. Both conserved end residues are part of each CDR3. The D gene is left open where the match is weak. Some rows have no size entry. The others give once, few or many, or a class for an expanded clone.

-	-	TRBJ1-5	TRBV15	CATSRDPSGSNQPQHF	TGTGCCACCAGCAGAGATCCTAGCGGTAGCAATCAGCCCCAGCATTTT
-	few	TRBJ1-5	TRBV2	CASSPLSIMAGNQPQHF	TGTGCCAGCAGTCCCCTTAGTATCATGGCGGGCAATCAGCCCCAGCATTTT
-	-	TRBJ2-6	TRBV7-2	CAGNSVGGSGANVLTF	TGTGCCGGCAATAGTGTGGGAGGCTCTGGGGCCAACGTCCTGACTTTC
TRBD1	-	TRBJ2-6	TRBV7-2	CASRSVAGGSGANVLTF	TGTGCCAGCAGATCGGTGGCAGGGGGTTCTGGGGCCAACGTCCTGACTTTC
-	few	TRBJ1-2	TRBV7-8	CASSSERTEHYGYTF	TGTGCCAGCAGCTCCGAGAGGACAGAGCACTATGGCTACACCTTC
TRBD1	-	TRBJ1-5	TRBV10-2	CASSEAVRGNNQPQHF	TGTGCCAGCAGTGAAGCAGTCAGGGGGAATAATCAGCCCCAGCATTTT
-	-	TRBJ1-1	TRBV2	CATLGEMNTEAFF	TGTGCCACCTTAGGGGAAATGAACACTGAAGCTTTCTTT
TRBD2	once	TRBJ2-2	TRBV5-1	CASSLGLAGGHTGELFF	TGCGCCAGCAGCCTGGGACTAGCGGGAGGCCACACCGGGGAGCTGTTTTTT
-	once	TRBJ2-7	TRBV29-1	CSVESSMIHEQYF	TGCAGCGTTGAATCGTCGATGATCCACGAGCAGTACTTC
TRBD1	-	TRBJ2-6	TRBV13	CATPRGPGANVLTF	TGTGCCACCCCTAGGGGGCCCGGGGCCAACGTCCTGACTTTC
-	many	TRBJ1-6	TRBV25-1	CASSPHGRGDSPLHF	TGTGCCAGCAGTCCACACGGTCGGGGCGATTCACCCCTCCACTTT
-	-	TRBJ1-2	TRBV2	CASSEENRNYGYTF	TGTGCCAGCAGTGAAGAAAACAGAAACTATGGCTACACCTTC
TRBD1	many	TRBJ1-5	TRBV2	CASRTGGGRGQPQHF	TGTGCCAGCAGGACAGGGGGCGGGCGCGGTCAGCCCCAGCATTTT
-	many	TRBJ2-2	TRBV7-2	CASKGTGELFF	TGTGCCAGCAAGGGGACCGGGGAGCTGTTTTTT
-	-	TRBJ1-4	TRBV4-3	CASSRGRGDYEKLFF	TGCGCCAGCAGCCGGGGGCGCGGGGACTACGAAAAACTGTTTTTT
TRBD1	few	TRBJ2-7	TRBV7-2	CASSQEARGTYEQYF	TGCGCCAGCAGCCAAGAGGCCAGGGGGACCTACGAGCAGTACTTC